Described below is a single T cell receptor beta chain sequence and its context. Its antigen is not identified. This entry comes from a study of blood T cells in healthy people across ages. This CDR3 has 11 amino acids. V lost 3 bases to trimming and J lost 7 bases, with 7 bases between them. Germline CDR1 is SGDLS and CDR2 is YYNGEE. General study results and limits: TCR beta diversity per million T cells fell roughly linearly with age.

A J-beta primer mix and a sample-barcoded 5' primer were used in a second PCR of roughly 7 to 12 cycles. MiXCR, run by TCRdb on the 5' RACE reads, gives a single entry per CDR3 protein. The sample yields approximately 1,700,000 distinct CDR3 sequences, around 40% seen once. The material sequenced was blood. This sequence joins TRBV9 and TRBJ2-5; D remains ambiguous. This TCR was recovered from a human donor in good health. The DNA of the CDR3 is TGTGCCAGCAGCGCCCGCGGGACCCAGTACTTC. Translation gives CASSARGTQYF.